These 20 T cell receptor beta chains were sequenced from one sample in a study of OX40 agonist ivuxolimab in advanced cancers. The library was prepared using the immunoSEQ multiplex PCR assay. TCRdb limited this immuneACCESS table to in-frame rearrangements with V and J called. A share of clones is missing; checked studies link under half to unresolved V genes, and the rest is unexplained. This sample has around 74,000 clones in its table, and around 93% of those were observed once. The ten largest account for about 0.54% of the sample. Specimen: CD4+ or CD8+ T cells sorted from blood, collected in a trial of the OX40 agonist ivuxolimab. Receptor source: an adult with an advanced solid tumor such as melanoma, head and neck, liver or kidney cancer.

The V and J genes are TRBV19 and TRBJ1-2; possible D gene TRBD1, 5 bases. V was shortened by 10 bases and J by 3 bases, with 21 bases between the two germline ends. The germline V gene encodes CDR1 LNHDA and CDR2 SQIVND (reference sequence). This CDR3 region has 15 residues. The CDR3, as DNA: TGTGCCAAAAGAGGGAGCCAGGGCGCCTACTATGGCTACACCTTC. It encodes CAKRGSQGAYYGYTF.

The chain employs TRBV10-3 and TRBJ2-5; TRBD1 matches at 10 bases. Germline loops: CDR1 ENHRY, CDR2 SYGVKD. The CDR3 is made up of 16 amino acids. V gave up 4 bases and J gave up 1 base; unmatched junction bases: 6. The CDR3 loop is CAISAGQGDSQETQYF. The CDR3, as DNA: TGTGCCATCAGTGCCGGACAGGGGGACTCCCAAGAGACCCAGTACTTC.

This chain connects TRBV6-5 to TRBJ2-2; D might be TRBD2 (6 bases). V was shortened by 5 bases and J by 1 base, with 11 bases between the two germline ends. This CDR3 is built from 15 residues. Germline-derived CDR1 and CDR2 are MNHEY and SVGAGI. The CDR3 protein is CASSTGALNTGELFF. The CDR3 DNA reads TGTGCCAGCAGTACGGGAGCACTGAACACCGGGGAGCTGTTTTTT.

The chain links TRBV5-1 to TRBJ2-5, with D possibly TRBD1 on 6 matching bases. CDR1 SGHRS and CDR2 YFSETQ come from the germline V gene. This CDR3 region has 14 residues. With 5 bases removed from V and 4 bases from J, the gap between germline ends came to 15 bases. The CDR3 reads CASSRTVLGETQYF. The CDR3 DNA reads as TGCGCCAGCAGTCGGACAGTTCTAGGAGAGACCCAGTACTTC.

The chain combines TRBV6-4 with TRBJ2-7; TRBD1 aligns across 9 bases. The CDR3 is made up of 13 amino acids. V shed 3 bases, J shed 6 bases, and the junction held 3 bases outside the gene matches. Germline V gives CDR1 MRHNA, CDR2 SNTAGT. CDR3 coding DNA: TGTGCCAGCAGTGAAGGACAGGGGACCGAGCAGTACTTC. Translated, it gives CASSEGQGTEQYF.

The chain has TRBV19 and TRBJ2-3, with a tentative D call TRBD2 (5 bases). Trimming cost V 3 bases and J 10 bases, with 20 bases left between them. This CDR3 has 15 amino acids. The germline V gene encodes CDR1 LNHDA and CDR2 SQIVND (reference sequence). CDR3 bases: TGTGCCAGTAGTATTATTTATCGGGAAGGAAGATCGCAGTATTTT. This sequence encodes CASSIIYREGRSQYF. The full variable domain, in which reference TRBV19 and TRBJ2-3 provide the parts outside the CDR3, is DGGITQSPKYLFRKEGQNVTLSCEQNLNHDAMYWYRQDPGQGLRLIYYSQIVNDFQKGDIAEGYSVSREKKESFPLTVTSAQKNPTAFYLCASSIIYREGRSQYFGPGTRLTVL.

The chain employs TRBV27 and TRBJ2-1, with 7 bases identical to TRBD2. The CDR3 totals 16 residues. J gave up 0 bases and V 6 bases, and 8 bases lay outside the gene matches. Germline loops: CDR1 MNHEY, CDR2 SMNVEV (reference sequence). The CDR3 nucleotides are TGTGCCAGCAGAGGAGGCGGGAGCGCCTCCTACAATGAGCAGTTCTTC. This sequence encodes CASRGGGSASYNEQFF.

The rearrangement joins TRBV11-2 to TRBJ2-5; 9 positions agree with TRBD2. Germline loops: CDR1 SGHAT, CDR2 FQNNGV. This CDR3 has 15 amino acids. The trim removed 6 bases at V and 3 bases at J, leaving 8 bases unmatched. This CDR3 is CASRSSRLAEETQYF. In nucleotides, the CDR3 is TGTGCCAGCAGATCAAGCAGACTAGCGGAAGAGACCCAGTACTTC. Using reference TRBV11-2 and TRBJ2-5 for the parts outside the CDR3, the full variable domain is EAGVAQSPRYKIIEKRQSVAFWCNPISGHATLYWYQQILGQGPKLLIQFQNNGVVDDSQLPKDRFSAERLKGVDSTLKIQPAKLEDSAVYLCASRSSRLAEETQYFGPGTRLLVL.

The rearrangement joins TRBV27 to TRBJ2-5; 9 bases agree with TRBD1. Trimming cost V 5 bases and J 5 bases; bases outside gene matches: 9. CDR3 length equals 15 residues. The germline V gene has CDR1 MNHEY and CDR2 SMNVEV (reference sequence). CDR3 nucleotide sequence: TGTGCCAGCAGTCTCCGGACAGGGGTTGGTGAGACCCAGTACTTC. It codes for CASSLRTGVGETQYF.

The chain combines TRBV6-6 with TRBJ2-1; 7 nucleotides align to TRBD2. This CDR3 has 16 amino acids. The germline V gene has CDR1 MNHNY and CDR2 SVGAGI (reference sequence). Germline trimming cut 2 bases from V and 7 bases from J; bases unmatched to any gene: 11. CDR3 in amino acids: CASSYGAGAFGNEQFF. For the CDR3, the DNA is TGTGCCAGCAGTTACGGGGCGGGAGCCTTCGGGAATGAGCAGTTCTTC.

The gene calls are TRBV7-2 and TRBJ2-7; TRBD2 matches at 10 bases. CDR1 is SGHTA, CDR2 FQGNSA, per germline. This CDR3 is built from 16 residues. The V segment lost 1 base and the J segment 2 bases; nucleotides outside the gene matches: 5. CDR3 bases: TGTGCCAGCAGCTTAGGACAGCTAGCGGGAGCCTACGAGCAGTACTTC. This translates into CASSLGQLAGAYEQYF.

The chain uses TRBV28 and TRBJ1-2; 10 positions match TRBD1. The CDR3 runs 16 residues. The germline V gene encodes CDR1 MDHEN and CDR2 SYDVKM. V lost 5 bases and J lost 0; bases outside the gene matches: 6. The CDR3 DNA sequence: TGTGCCAGCAGTCAACCGGGACAGGGGTCTAACTATGGCTACACCTTC. Its protein product is CASSQPGQGSNYGYTF.

This chain uses TRBV19 with TRBJ2-1, with 8 nucleotides matching TRBD1. Looked up from germline, CDR1 is LNHDA and CDR2 is SQIVND (reference sequence). The ends lost 3 bases at V and 10 bases at J; junction bases unmatched: 8. CDR3 length: 14 residues. CDR3 amino acids: CASSIPTGEVEQFF. The CDR3 DNA is TGTGCCAGTAGTATTCCGACAGGGGAAGTGGAGCAGTTCTTC.

The rearrangement links TRBV11-2 to TRBJ2-7; TRBD2 aligns across 7 bases. The V and J ends lost 4 bases and 6 bases, in that order; junction bases with no gene match: 12. The CDR3 totals 15 residues. The germline gives CDR1 SGHAT, CDR2 FQNNGV. For the CDR3, the DNA is TGTGCCAGCAGCTCTAAAGTTGGACTAGTCCTCGAGCAGTACTTC. It codes for CASSSKVGLVLEQYF.

The chain has TRBV6-5 and TRBJ1-2; no firm D call. Germline V gene lookup returns CDR1 MNHEY and CDR2 SVGAGI. With 0 bases removed from V and 0 bases from J, the gap between germline ends came to 8 bases. The CDR3 runs 15 residues. Here the CDR3 DNA reads TGTGCCAGCAGTTACTCGTACAGAGCTAACTATGGCTACACCTTC. It is translated as CASSYSYRANYGYTF.

This chain connects TRBV28 to TRBJ2-7, with 7 bases matching TRBD2. The CDR3 is 16 residues long. J gave up 2 bases and V 6 bases, and 13 bases lay outside the gene matches. CDR1 MDHEN and CDR2 SYDVKM come from the germline V gene. CDR3 DNA: TGTGCCAGCAGCCCGGCGGGCGGGAGAGGGCCCTACGAGCAGTACTTC. Encoded protein: CASSPAGGRGPYEQYF. Together with reference TRBV28 and TRBJ2-7, the CDR3 gives the full variable domain: DVKVTQSSRYLVKRTGEKVFLECVQDMDHENMFWYRQDPGLGLRLIYFSYDVKMKEKGDIPEGYSVSREKKERFSLILESASTNQTSMYLCASSPAGGRGPYEQYFGPGTRLTVT.

The chain uses TRBV19 and TRBJ2-1, with 8 positions matching TRBD2. CDR1 is LNHDA and CDR2 is SQIVND in the germline V gene (reference sequence). V was pared by 7 bases and J by 4 bases, with 12 bases of the junction left unmatched. The length of the CDR3 is 16 residues. DNA for the CDR3: TGTGCCAGTACCCCCCCAAGCGGGAGTGGGTACAATGAGCAGTTCTTC. It encodes CASTPPSGSGYNEQFF.

This chain uses TRBV19 with TRBJ1-1, with D possibly TRBD1 on 5 matching bases. The CDR3 is 15 amino acids. Germline assignment: CDR1 LNHDA and CDR2 SQIVND (reference sequence). V lost 3 bases to trimming and J lost 0 bases, with 11 bases between them. In DNA form, the CDR3 reads TGTGCCAGTAGTATTCCCGGGGGGGTGAACACTGAAGCTTTCTTT. It specifies CASSIPGGVNTEAFF.

The CDR3 loop reads CASSAGGQGNTEAFF. DNA of the CDR3: TGTGCCAGTTCCGCGGGGGGACAGGGGAACACTGAAGCTTTCTTT. The chain joins TRBV19 to TRBJ1-1; 9 bases line up with TRBD1. Trimming at V came to 8 bases and at J to 1 base, leaving 8 bases not matched to a gene. The CDR3 is made up of 15 amino acids. Germline CDR1 is LNHDA and CDR2 is SQIVND (reference sequence).

In nucleotides, the CDR3 is TGTGCCAGCAGCCTAGTGGGGACTTCCACCGGGGAGCTGTTTTTT. It specifies CASSLVGTSTGELFF. The chain links TRBV11-3 to TRBJ2-2; a weak D match, TRBD2 (6 bases). This CDR3 spans 15 amino acids. The V and J ends lost 5 bases and 4 bases respectively, with 14 bases between them. CDR1 is SGHNT, CDR2 YENEEA, per germline.